A selection of T cell receptor beta chains follows, all from one sample in a study of T cell responses to AZD1222 COVID-19 vaccine. TCRdb's copy holds only in-frame clones and misses some; the assay was immunoSEQ multiplex PCR. The sample includes 85,000 to 90,000 clones, around 90% seen only once; the top ten take 2.2%. This sample comprised peripheral blood, obtained on day 0 of AZD1222 vaccination. The receptors stem from an adult in good health. Both conserved end residues are part of each CDR3. Each record gives: J gene, V gene, D gene, clone size, CDR3 DNA, CDR3 protein. D genes are given only for firm matches. A row's size may be missing; if present it is once, few, many or a size class.

J: TRBJ1-2
V: TRBV15
D: .
size: .
DNA: TGTGCCACCAGCCTGAGGGGGGATTATGGCTACACCTTC
CDR3: CATSLRGDYGYTF

J: TRBJ1-5
V: TRBV11-2
D: .
size: .
DNA: TGTGCCAGCAGCGCAGGGTTCGGGCGGCCCCAGCATTTT
CDR3: CASSAGFGRPQHF

J: TRBJ1-1
V: TRBV25-1
D: .
size: .
DNA: TGTGCCAGCACCAATAGTGGGAGGGCTGGGGAAGCTTTCTTT
CDR3: CASTNSGRAGEAFF

J: TRBJ2-2
V: TRBV7-2
D: .
size: .
DNA: TGTGCCAGCAGCTTGACCATGGTGAACACCGGGGAGCTGTTTTTT
CDR3: CASSLTMVNTGELFF

J: TRBJ1-1
V: TRBV7-8
D: .
size: .
DNA: TGTGCCAGCAGCTTAGCTGGGACCGGGACTGAAGCTTTCTTT
CDR3: CASSLAGTGTEAFF

J: TRBJ2-5
V: TRBV11-3
D: TRBD1
size: .
DNA: TGTGCCAGCAGCGAGAGGGGGCACAGGGGAGAAAAAGAGACCCAGTACTTC
CDR3: CASSERGHRGEKETQYF

J: TRBJ2-1
V: TRBV5-1
D: TRBD2
size: .
DNA: TGCGCCAGCAGCTTGAGCCAGCGGGGGGTTGGCAATGAGCAGTTCTTC
CDR3: CASSLSQRGVGNEQFF

J: TRBJ2-1
V: TRBV11-3
D: TRBD2
size: .
DNA: TGTGCCAGCAGCTCGAGCGGGGCCCTACCTAATGAGCAGTTCTTC
CDR3: CASSSSGALPNEQFF

J: TRBJ2-7
V: TRBV6-1
D: TRBD1
size: .
DNA: TGTGCCAGCAGTGAAGGAAAGGGACAGGGACACGACGAGCAGTACTTC
CDR3: CASSEGKGQGHDEQYF

J: TRBJ2-2
V: TRBV11-3
D: .
size: .
DNA: TGTGCCAGCAGCAGTAGTAGTGTGGGGGAGCTGTTTTTT
CDR3: CASSSSSVGELFF

J: TRBJ2-1
V: TRBV19
D: TRBD2
size: .
DNA: TGTGCCAGTAGGCTGACTAGCGGGCACAATGAGCAGTTCTTC
CDR3: CASRLTSGHNEQFF

J: TRBJ1-6
V: TRBV28
D: TRBD1
size: once
DNA: TGTGCCAGCAGTTCGGGACAGGTCAATTCACCCCTCCACTTT
CDR3: CASSSGQVNSPLHF

J: TRBJ2-5
V: TRBV19
D: .
size: .
DNA: TGTGCCAGTAGTACCGCCGGGGCCCAGTACTTC
CDR3: CASSTAGAQYF

J: TRBJ2-2
V: TRBV3-1/TRBV3-2
D: TRBD2
size: .
DNA: TGTGCCAGCAGCCAAGAGGAATGGGGGACTAGCTCGAACACCGGGGAGCTGTTTTTT
CDR3: CASSQEEWGTSSNTGELFF

J: TRBJ1-5
V: TRBV27
D: .
size: .
DNA: TGTGCCAGCAGCCGGGACTTAGGGAATCAGCCCCAGCATTTT
CDR3: CASSRDLGNQPQHF

J: TRBJ2-1
V: TRBV27
D: TRBD2
size: .
DNA: TGTGCCAGCAGTTTACGGTCTATTCCCCTTCTAGCGGGAGAAAGTGGCAATGAGCAGTTCTTC
CDR3: CASSLRSIPLLAGESGNEQFF

J: TRBJ2-5
V: TRBV6-2/TRBV6-3
D: TRBD2
size: once
DNA: TGTGCCAGCAGTCTCGGGACTAGCGGTCGGGGTGAGACCCAGTACTTC
CDR3: CASSLGTSGRGETQYF

J: TRBJ2-1
V: TRBV7-9
D: TRBD1
size: .
DNA: TGTGCCAGCAGCTTTAGTAGGACAGGGGGGGACAATGAGCAGTTCTTC
CDR3: CASSFSRTGGDNEQFF

J: TRBJ1-5
V: TRBV30
D: .
size: .
DNA: TGTGCCTGGAGGGGAATCGGGCCCGATCAGCCCCAGCATTTT
CDR3: CAWRGIGPDQPQHF

J: TRBJ2-1
V: TRBV30
D: TRBD2
size: .
DNA: TGTGCCTGGAGTCTGGGACTAGCGGGAGAGGATGAGCAGTTCTTC
CDR3: CAWSLGLAGEDEQFF

J: TRBJ1-2
V: TRBV14
D: .
size: .
DNA: TGTGCCAGCAGCCAAGATGTCAGGGTCTATGGCTACACCTTC
CDR3: CASSQDVRVYGYTF

J: TRBJ2-2
V: TRBV13
D: .
size: .
DNA: TGTGCCAGCAGCTTAGTGGGGCACTCTAACACCGGGGAGCTGTTTTTT
CDR3: CASSLVGHSNTGELFF

J: TRBJ1-3
V: TRBV3-1/TRBV3-2
D: TRBD1
size: once
DNA: TGTGCCAGCAGCCAACAGGACAGGGGGAAGTACTCTGGAAACACCATATATTTT
CDR3: CASSQQDRGKYSGNTIYF

J: TRBJ2-3
V: TRBV27
D: .
size: .
DNA: TGTGCCATAGCGGTTCAGGGTGTGTATACGCAGTATTTT
CDR3: CAIAVQGVYTQYF

J: TRBJ1-6
V: TRBV7-2
D: TRBD1
size: .
DNA: TGTGCCAGCAGCTCCGGGACAGGGTATAATTCACCCCTCCACTTT
CDR3: CASSSGTGYNSPLHF

J: TRBJ2-7
V: TRBV24-1
D: .
size: .
DNA: TGTGCCACCAGTGATCTCTTGAGATCCTACGAGCAGTACTTC
CDR3: CATSDLLRSYEQYF

J: TRBJ2-5
V: TRBV7-9
D: TRBD2
size: .
DNA: TGTGCCAGCAGCTTTAGCGGGAGGGATAGGACCCAGTACTTC
CDR3: CASSFSGRDRTQYF

J: TRBJ2-1
V: TRBV4-1
D: .
size: once
DNA: TGCGCCAGCAGCCAAGACACCAGGGATGAGCAGTTCTTC
CDR3: CASSQDTRDEQFF

J: TRBJ2-1
V: TRBV19
D: .
size: .
DNA: TGTGCCAGTAAAACCAAGACTGGGGGAGGCTCCTACAATGAGCAGTTCTTC
CDR3: CASKTKTGGGSYNEQFF

J: TRBJ1-5
V: TRBV6-2/TRBV6-3
D: .
size: .
DNA: TGTGCCAGCAGCTGGACAGAGAGCAATCAGCCCCAGCATTTT
CDR3: CASSWTESNQPQHF

J: TRBJ1-4
V: TRBV15
D: TRBD1
size: .
DNA: TGTGCCACCAGCAGAGGACGCCGGGACAGGGGGCTGAGGGCAACTAATGAAAAACTGTTTTTT
CDR3: CATSRGRRDRGLRATNEKLFF

J: TRBJ1-1
V: TRBV6-6
D: TRBD1
size: .
DNA: TGTGCCAGCAGCTATCTAACAGGGGGCACTGAAGCTTTCTTT
CDR3: CASSYLTGGTEAFF

J: TRBJ1-2
V: TRBV11-2
D: .
size: .
DNA: TGTGCCAGCAGCATCGGGACGGGCTATGGCTACACCTTC
CDR3: CASSIGTGYGYTF

J: TRBJ1-2
V: TRBV7-8
D: TRBD1
size: .
DNA: TGTGCCAGCAGCCCCGGACAGGCGGGAAAGGGCTACACCTTC
CDR3: CASSPGQAGKGYTF

J: TRBJ2-2
V: TRBV9
D: TRBD2
size: .
DNA: TGTGCCAGCAGCGTAGATCTAGCGGGGAACACCGGGGAGCTGTTTTTT
CDR3: CASSVDLAGNTGELFF

J: TRBJ1-2
V: TRBV19
D: TRBD1
size: .
DNA: TGTGCCACCGTCCCGGGACAGGGTGGAAGCTACACCTTC
CDR3: CATVPGQGGSYTF

J: TRBJ2-3
V: TRBV5-6
D: .
size: .
DNA: TGTGCCAGCAGCTTGGGACAGGTGGTTTATACAGATACGCAGTATTTT
CDR3: CASSLGQVVYTDTQYF

J: TRBJ1-2
V: TRBV5-1
D: .
size: few
DNA: TGCGCCAGCAGTCCCGACACCTCAGCTAACTATGGCTACACCTTC
CDR3: CASSPDTSANYGYTF

J: TRBJ2-2
V: TRBV19
D: TRBD2
size: .
DNA: TGTGCCAGTAGGCCCCGGGGACTAGCGGGATCCGGCGGGGAGCTGTTTTTT
CDR3: CASRPRGLAGSGGELFF

J: TRBJ1-2
V: TRBV19
D: TRBD1
size: .
DNA: TGTGCCAGTAGTATAGATGCAAGGCGACAGGGGATCAGTGGCTACACCTTC
CDR3: CASSIDARRQGISGYTF

J: TRBJ1-2
V: TRBV6-1
D: .
size: .
DNA: TGTGCCAGCAGTGAGCGCAGGGCTAACTATGGCTACACCTTC
CDR3: CASSERRANYGYTF

J: TRBJ2-7
V: TRBV6-1
D: TRBD1
size: .
DNA: TGTGCCAGCAGCGAAGGAGGGACAGGGGCCTACGAGCAGTACTTC
CDR3: CASSEGGTGAYEQYF

J: TRBJ1-5
V: TRBV28
D: .
size: .
DNA: TGTGCCAGCAGCCCCGAACAGGTTAGCAATCAGCCCCAGCATTTT
CDR3: CASSPEQVSNQPQHF

J: TRBJ1-5
V: TRBV2
D: .
size: .
DNA: TGTGCCAGCAGGGAAACCGGGACAAGATATAGCAATCAGCCCCAGCATTTT
CDR3: CASRETGTRYSNQPQHF

J: TRBJ2-1
V: TRBV6-2/TRBV6-3
D: TRBD1
size: .
DNA: TGTGCCAGCAGTTATGCCGGGACAGGAACCTACAATGAGCAGTTCTTC
CDR3: CASSYAGTGTYNEQFF

J: TRBJ2-5
V: TRBV5-4
D: TRBD2
size: .
DNA: TGTGCCAGCAGCACGAGGGCGGGAGCCGTAGAGACCCAGTACTTC
CDR3: CASSTRAGAVETQYF

J: TRBJ1-3
V: TRBV15
D: TRBD1
size: .
DNA: TGTGCCACCAGCCGGGACAGGGGCTCTGGAAACACCATATATTTT
CDR3: CATSRDRGSGNTIYF

J: TRBJ2-7
V: TRBV6-5
D: .
size: .
DNA: TGTGCCAGCAGCGCCGGGACGGAACGGGCCTACGAGCAGTACTTC
CDR3: CASSAGTERAYEQYF

J: TRBJ2-3
V: TRBV7-2
D: .
size: once
DNA: TGTGCCAGCAGCCGTTTCTCGAACACAGATACGCAGTATTTT
CDR3: CASSRFSNTDTQYF